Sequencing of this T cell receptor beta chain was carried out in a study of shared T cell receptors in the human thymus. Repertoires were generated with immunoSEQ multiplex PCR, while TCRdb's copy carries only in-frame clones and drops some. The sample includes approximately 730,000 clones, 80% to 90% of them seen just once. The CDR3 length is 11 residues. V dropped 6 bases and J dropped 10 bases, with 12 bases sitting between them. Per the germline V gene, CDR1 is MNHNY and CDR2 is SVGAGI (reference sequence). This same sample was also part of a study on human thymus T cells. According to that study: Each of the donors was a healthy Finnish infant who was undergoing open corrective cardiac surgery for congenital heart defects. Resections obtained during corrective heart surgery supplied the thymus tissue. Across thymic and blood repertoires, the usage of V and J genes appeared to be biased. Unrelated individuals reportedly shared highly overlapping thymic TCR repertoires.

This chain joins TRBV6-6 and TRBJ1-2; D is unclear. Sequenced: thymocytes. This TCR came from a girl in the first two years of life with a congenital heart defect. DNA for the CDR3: TGTGCCAGCAGACAAGCCGGGTCCTACACCTTC. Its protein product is CASRQAGSYTF.